This T cell receptor (beta chain) was sequenced in a study of cytomegalovirus exposure and HLA in healthy donors. Study observations and caveats: In vitro checks showed that a few CMV-associated chains really do target CMV antigens. A later analysis found first-cohort TCR clusters tended to co-occur in the approximately 110 validation repertoires. Rare TCR sequences dominated, though some public TCRs recurred in many donors.

The CDR3 has 16 residues. The V gene lost 6 bases and the J gene lost 2 bases, with 17 bases spanning the gap. Germline CDR1 is MNHNY and CDR2 is SVGAGI (reference sequence). As to this clone: Its specificity is not known.

Assay: immunoSEQ multiplex PCR; the TCRdb copy retains only in-frame clones and omits some. The sample shows 130,000 to 150,000 clones, around nine tenths of them seen only once. The material sequenced was PBMCs. The source of this sequence is a woman younger than 30 in good health and CMV-seropositive. The J gene is TRBJ1-3, the V gene TRBV6-6; TRBD1 is a possible D gene (6 bases). CDR3 nucleotides: TGTGCCAGCAGCACCTCTTTACAGGGTACTGGAAACACCATATATTTT. The encoded protein is CASSTSLQGTGNTIYF.